This T cell receptor (beta chain) was retrieved from a study of blood T cell repertoires in COVID-19. CDR1 is KGHSH, CDR2 LQKENI, per germline. This CDR3 comprises 14 residues. J was trimmed by 8 bases and V by 3 bases; bases with no gene match: 7. This clone was detected only a few times. The assay was immunoSEQ multiplex PCR, and TCRdb's table has in-frame clones only and misses some. The sample includes approximately 99,000 clones, around four fifths of them seen just once. The sequence derives from a woman in her 70s with acute or convalescent COVID-19. This rearrangement joins TRBV18 to TRBJ1-1; 9 positions match TRBD1. Sequencing was carried out using peripheral blood. The CDR3 region has the DNA TGTGCCAGCTCACCTGTTAGCGGACAGGGGGAAGCTTTCTTT. Encoded protein: CASSPVSGQGEAFF.